This TCR beta chain was recovered during a study of blood T cell repertoires in COVID-19. V was clipped by 0 bases and J by 1 base, with 9 bases between them. Looked up from germline, CDR1 is LGHNA and CDR2 is YNFKEQ. The CDR3 is 15 residues long. Assay used: immunoSEQ multiplex PCR; TCRdb lists only in-frame clones, some missing. Among around 250,000 clones listed, about 83% were seen once. The gene calls are TRBV4-2 and TRBJ1-1, with D hard to call. Sample: peripheral blood. The origin of this receptor is a man aged 25 to 45 who had recovered from COVID-19. The CDR3 spells CASSQDLPRNTEAFF. For the CDR3, the DNA is TGTGCCAGCAGCCAAGATCTACCGCGGAACACTGAAGCTTTCTTT.